The 17 T cell receptor beta chains presented below share a single source sample, sequenced in a study of blood T cell repertoires in COVID-19. Here immunoSEQ multiplex PCR was the method, and the copy in TCRdb shows in-frame clones only, minus some. The sample yields about 25,000 clones, roughly 80% seen once. The sequenced material came from peripheral blood. These receptors were obtained from a woman of 80 years or more with acute or convalescent COVID-19.

This clone was recorded a few times. The gene calls are TRBV27 and TRBJ2-2; 9 bases fit TRBD1. The CDR3 has 16 residues. Trimming took 6 bases from V and 6 from J; bases not matched to a gene: 11. Germline V gene data show CDR1 as MNHEY and CDR2 as SMNVEV (reference sequence). CDR3 DNA: TGTGCCAGCAGGATATACGACAGGGGGTTGTCCGGGGAGCTGTTTTTT. Translated, it gives CASRIYDRGLSGELFF.

This chain joins TRBV30 and TRBJ1-1; no clear D. V was trimmed by 4 bases and J by 1 base, leaving 10 bases between them. Germline assignment: CDR1 GTSNPN and CDR2 SVGIG (reference sequence). The CDR3 spans 13 residues. The CDR3 bases are TGTGCCTGGACCTCGGGGTCGAACACTGAAGCTTTCTTT. Amino acids: CAWTSGSNTEAFF.

This chain joins TRBV6-2 or TRBV6-3 and TRBJ2-7, with TRBD2 matching over 8 bases. This CDR3 has 14 amino acids. The germline V gene encodes CDR1 MNHEY and CDR2 SVGEGT. V gave up 5 bases and J gave up 0 bases; unmatched junction bases: 3. The CDR3 DNA is TGTGCCAGCAGTGTAGCGGGGTCCTCCTACGAGCAGTACTTC. This codes for CASSVAGSSYEQYF.

CDR3 protein: CASSLEGGYEQYF. DNA for the CDR3: TGTGCCAGCAGCTTGGAAGGGGGCTACGAGCAGTACTTC. The chain employs TRBV5-6 and TRBJ2-7; possible D gene TRBD1, 6 bases. The length of the CDR3 is 13 residues. V lost 0 bases, J lost 3 bases, and 7 bases lay in between. Per germline, CDR1 SGHDT and CDR2 YYEEEE.

The CDR3 loop is CSVDREGQETQYF. The CDR3 DNA sequence: TGCAGCGTTGACAGGGAAGGTCAAGAGACCCAGTACTTC. The chain combines TRBV29-1 with TRBJ2-5, with D perhaps TRBD1 (5 bases). Germline assignment: CDR1 SQVTM and CDR2 ANQGSEA. This CDR3 is 13 amino acids long. The ends were cut back, 3 bases at V and 2 bases at J, with 10 bases in the middle.

The count of this clone is one. The junction departs from the called germline gene at one end, perhaps through a read error. V usage is TRBV7-7 and J usage is TRBJ2-1; D uncertain. The CDR3 has 13 residues. CDR1 is SSHAT, CDR2 FNYEAQ, per germline (reference sequence). DNA for the CDR3: TGTGCTAGCAGCTTAGAGCGTGGGAATGAGCAGTTCTTC. This sequence encodes CASSLERGNEQFF.

In its sample, this clone was seen a few times. The chain couples TRBV29-1 to TRBJ2-1, with 7 bases aligning to TRBD2. With V trimmed by 7 bases and J by 8 bases, 5 bases remained unmatched. This CDR3 contains 11 residues. The germline CDR1 and CDR2 sequences are SQVTM and ANQGSEA. The chain's CDR3 is CSATTSYEQFF. The CDR3, as DNA: TGCAGCGCAACGACTAGCTATGAGCAGTTCTTC.

The V call is TRBV7-6, the J call TRBJ1-6; TRBD1 matches at 11 bases. The length of the CDR3 is 16 residues. The V gene end was trimmed by 3 bases and the J gene end by 8 bases; junction bases not matched to a gene: 6. From germline, CDR1 is SGHVS and CDR2 FNYEAQ. The CDR3 DNA is TGTGCCAGCAGCTTTAGGACAGGGGGCTTAGATTCACCCCTCCACTTT. It encodes CASSFRTGGLDSPLHF.

CDR3 region: CASSQTGTGTQYF. The CDR3 nucleotides read TGTGCCAGCAGCCAAACCGGGACTGGCACGCAGTATTTT. The V and J genes are TRBV11-2 and TRBJ2-3, with D possibly matching TRBD2 (6 bases). CDR1 is SGHAT and CDR2 is FQNNGV in the germline V gene. Trimming pared 5 bases from V and 9 bases from J, leaving 15 bases between. The CDR3 runs to 13 residues.

The chain recombines TRBV15 with TRBJ2-7, with no clear D. Germline V gives CDR1 LNHNV, CDR2 YYDKDF (reference sequence). The ends were cut back, 0 bases at V and 0 bases at J, with 9 bases in the middle. The CDR3 runs 15 residues. Here the CDR3 DNA reads TGTGCCACCAGCAGAGAGGCAGTCCCCTCCTACGAGCAGTACTTC. As protein: CATSREAVPSYEQYF.

This clone has only one observation. The chain has TRBV10-2 and TRBJ2-4; TRBD2 is a possible D gene (5 bases). V was pared by 7 bases and J by 7 bases, with 14 bases between. CDR1 and CDR2 (germline): WSHSY, SAAADI. The CDR3 sequence is 13 residues long. The CDR3 spells CASKSTGKNIQYF. The CDR3 bases are TGCGCCAGCAAGAGTACGGGGAAGAACATTCAGTACTTC.

V and J are TRBV2 and TRBJ2-1; 7 bases align to TRBD2. The CDR3 consists of 15 residues. V was clipped by 4 bases and J by 6 bases; unmatched bases: 9. Germline loops: CDR1 SNHLY, CDR2 FYNNEI. The CDR3 protein is CASSVRETSINEQFF. As DNA, the CDR3 is TGTGCCAGCAGTGTGCGTGAGACTAGCATCAATGAGCAGTTCTTC.

This rearrangement joins TRBV19 to TRBJ1-2; D is possibly TRBD1 (5 bases). Germline lookup yields CDR1 LNHDA and CDR2 SQIVND (reference sequence). The CDR3 is 14 residues long. Trimming removed 5 bases at V and 0 bases at J, with 10 bases between. CDR3 in DNA: TGTGCCAGTAGTGTTAGGGGCGCTAACTATGGCTACACCTTC. This translates into CASSVRGANYGYTF. Supplemented by reference TRBV19 and TRBJ1-2, the full variable domain reads DGGITQSPKYLFRKEGQNVTLSCEQNLNHDAMYWYRQDPGQGLRLIYYSQIVNDFQKGDIAEGYSVSREKKESFPLTVTSAQKNPTAFYLCASSVRGANYGYTFGSGTRLTVV.

The CDR3 loop reads CASSPRGSTEAFF. CDR3 sequence (DNA): TGTGCCAGCTCACCACGCGGCAGCACTGAAGCTTTCTTT. The chain recombines TRBV18 with TRBJ1-1; no reliable D call. V was trimmed by 1 base and J by 4 bases, leaving 7 bases between them. The CDR3 spans 13 residues. Germline V gives CDR1 KGHSH, CDR2 LQKENI.

The gene calls are TRBV10-3 and TRBJ2-2; a possible D gene is TRBD1 (6 bases). Trimming removed 4 bases from V and 3 bases from J, with 18 bases in between. The length of the CDR3 is 17 residues. Germline CDR1 and CDR2: ENHRY and SYGVKD. The CDR3 loop is CAISGAGVRGDTGELFF. The DNA of the CDR3 is TGTGCCATCAGTGGAGCAGGGGTTAGAGGGGACACCGGGGAGCTGTTTTTT.

This clone was counted a few times. V usage is TRBV5-4 and J usage is TRBJ2-1; D is uncertain. This CDR3 is 14 amino acids long. The germline V and J ends were trimmed by 2 bases and 3 bases, with 9 bases remaining between them. Germline lookup yields CDR1 SGHNT and CDR2 YYREEE (reference sequence). In nucleotides, the CDR3 is TGTGCCAGCAGCTTAGGAACGGGCTACAATGAGCAGTTCTTC. Encoded protein: CASSLGTGYNEQFF.

The chain couples TRBV19 to TRBJ1-1; a weak D match, TRBD1 (6 bases). V lost 5 bases and J 7 bases, leaving 14 bases between the germline ends. CDR3 length equals 13 residues. The V gene's germline CDR1 is LNHDA and CDR2 SQIVND (reference sequence). The CDR3 DNA is TGTGCCAGTAGTCCACAGGGTCAGGGTGAAGCTTTCTTT. It yields the protein CASSPQGQGEAFF.